The 26 T cell receptor beta chains presented below share a single source sample, sequenced in a study of a mutant IDH1 vaccine in newly diagnosed glioma. The data were produced by immunoSEQ multiplex PCR, yet TCRdb's version contains in-frame clones alone and is incomplete. The data contain 82,000 or so clones, approximately 85% of them singletons. Antigens for these TCRs are unknown. As to time point: week 23, last vaccination. Topical imiquimod accompanied each vaccine dose, which consisted of 300 ug of mutant IDH1 20-mer peptide. The sample in question was PBMCs, obtained from a glioma patient whose treatment included an IDH1 peptide vaccine. These receptors were taken from a man aged 30 to 45 with glioma. Some clones in this sample may be carry-over from other donors' samples.

The V gene is TRBV7-6, the J gene TRBJ1-2; weak D call: TRBD1 (5 bases). V was clipped by 0 bases and J by 7 bases, with 12 bases between them. The germline CDR1 and CDR2 sequences are SGHVS and FNYEAQ. CDR3 length: 14 residues. The CDR3 DNA reads as TGTGCCAGCAGCTTAGCGCAGGGTTCTGGTGGCTACACCTTC. Residues: CASSLAQGSGGYTF. The complete variable domain, with remaining parts taken from reference TRBV7-6 and TRBJ1-2, reads GAGVSQSPRYKVTKRGQDVALRCDPISGHVSLYWYRQALGQGPEFLTYFNYEAQQDKSGLPNDRFSAERPEGSISTLTIQRTEQRDSAMYRCASSLAQGSGGYTFGSGTRLTVV.

The rearrangement joins TRBV5-1 to TRBJ2-3; 11 bases are shared with TRBD1. The J segment lost 5 bases and the V segment lost 6 bases, leaving 17 bases of the junction unmatched. Looked up from germline, CDR1 is SGHRS and CDR2 is YFSETQ. CDR3 size: 18 residues. CDR3 sequence: CASNELRTEGQGGDTQYF. CDR3 DNA: TGCGCCAGCAACGAATTAAGAACCGAGGGACAGGGGGGAGATACGCAGTATTTT. The full variable domain, with the rest looked up from reference TRBV5-1 and TRBJ2-3, is KAGVTQTPRYLIKTRGQQVTLSCSPISGHRSVSWYQQTPGQGLQFLFEYFSETQRNKGNFPGRFSGRQFSNSRSEMNVSTLELGDSALYLCASNELRTEGQGGDTQYFGPGTRLTVL.

The chain uses TRBV27 and TRBJ2-7; no definite D call. The ends were cut back, 3 bases at V and 1 base at J, with 7 bases in the middle. Germline CDR1 and CDR2: MNHEY and SMNVEV (reference sequence). This CDR3 has 13 amino acids. This CDR3 is CASSFGPSYEQYF. The CDR3 region has the DNA TGTGCCAGCAGTTTTGGACCGTCCTACGAGCAGTACTTC.

The gene calls are TRBV4-2 and TRBJ2-5; D ambiguous. CDR1 LGHNA and CDR2 YNFKEQ come from the germline V gene. V gave up 1 base and J gave up 7 bases, with 10 bases separating them. The CDR3 covers 13 residues. CDR3 DNA sequence: TGTGCCAGCAGCCAAGGTTACGCAGGGACCCAGTACTTC. Protein sequence: CASSQGYAGTQYF.

The chain has TRBV7-3 and TRBJ2-3; D is possibly TRBD1 (6 bases). The germline V gene has CDR1 SGHTA and CDR2 FQGTGA. CDR3 size: 14 residues. Trimming took off 4 bases at V and 5 bases at J, with 13 bases between the two ends. The DNA of the CDR3 is TGTGCCAGCAGCTCCACAGGGACCAGAGATACGCAGTATTTT. This codes for CASSSTGTRDTQYF. Looking up the rest from reference TRBV7-3 and TRBJ2-3 gives the full variable domain: GAGVSQTPSNKVTEKGKYVELRCDPISGHTALYWYRQSLGQGPEFLIYFQGTGAADDSGLPNDRFFAVRPEGSVSTLKIQRTERGDSAVYLCASSSTGTRDTQYFGPGTRLTVL.

The CDR3 region has the DNA TGCGCCAGCAGCCACCGTTTGGGGAGGGGCTATGGCTACACCTTC. Amino acid sequence: CASSHRLGRGYGYTF. The rearrangement joins TRBV4-3 to TRBJ1-2; tentatively, D is TRBD1 (5 bases). CDR1 and CDR2 (germline): LGHNA, YSLEER. V gave up 3 bases and J gave up 4 bases, with 15 bases separating them. The CDR3 runs to 15 residues.

V is TRBV6-5 and J is TRBJ1-2; perhaps TRBD1 as D (6 bases). The CDR3 runs 14 residues. CDR1 and CDR2 from the germline V gene are MNHEY and SVGAGI. The V end lost 5 bases, the J end lost 4 bases, and 14 bases lay between the germline ends. CDR3 amino acids: CASSLGRTAYGYTF. CDR3 bases: TGTGCCAGCAGTCTAGGAAGGACAGCCTATGGCTACACCTTC.

The V gene is TRBV28, the J gene TRBJ1-1; maybe TRBD1 (6 bases). V was clipped by 7 bases and J by 4 bases, with 10 bases between them. CDR1 is MDHEN, CDR2 SYDVKM, per germline. The CDR3 is 12 amino acids. The CDR3 region has the DNA TGTGCCAGCAAGGGGGGGATCACTGAAGCTTTCTTT. Translating gives CASKGGITEAFF.

The genes are TRBV7-2 and TRBJ1-3; perhaps TRBD1 as D (6 bases). Trimming removed 4 bases at V and 4 bases at J, with 11 bases between. This CDR3 spans 14 amino acids. Germline V gene data show CDR1 as SGHTA and CDR2 as FQGNSA. The CDR3 loop reads CASSSPGQGNTIYF. DNA of the CDR3: TGTGCCAGCAGCTCGCCCGGACAGGGAAACACCATATATTTT.

The chain carries TRBV7-9 and TRBJ1-1; possible D gene TRBD1, 5 bases. Trimming left V 1 base short and J 4 bases short, with 16 bases between. The length of the CDR3 is 16 residues. Germline lookup yields CDR1 SEHNR and CDR2 FQNEAQ (reference sequence). Here the CDR3 DNA reads TGTGCCAGCAGCTTAGGAAATTTAGCCGGGGGCACTGAAGCTTTCTTT. It codes for CASSLGNLAGGTEAFF.

This chain links TRBV7-2 with TRBJ2-1; D might be TRBD2 (5 bases). From germline, CDR1 is SGHTA and CDR2 FQGNSA. The CDR3 contains 15 residues. The germline V and J ends were trimmed by 4 bases and 0 bases, with 10 bases remaining between them. CDR3 residues: CASSSGYGSYNEQFF. The CDR3 DNA reads as TGTGCCAGCAGCTCGGGGTATGGCTCCTACAATGAGCAGTTCTTC.

This chain's CDR3 is CAIRAGANMNTEAFF. The CDR3, as DNA: TGTGCCATCAGGGCAGGGGCTAACATGAACACTGAAGCTTTCTTT. The chain joins TRBV10-3 to TRBJ1-1; D might be TRBD1 (6 bases). V was shortened by 6 bases and J by 0 bases, with 14 bases between the two germline ends. The CDR3 loop spans 15 amino acids. The germline V gene encodes CDR1 ENHRY and CDR2 SYGVKD.

This clone has just a few counts. The chain is built from TRBV5-5 and TRBJ1-1, with D perhaps matching TRBD1 (6 bases). Germline lookup yields CDR1 SGHKS and CDR2 YYEKEE (reference sequence). The V and J ends lost 0 bases and 9 bases respectively, with 9 bases between them. This CDR3 is built from 12 residues. The CDR3 DNA reads as TGTGCCAGCAGCTTGGACAGGGATAAAGCTTTCTTT. It yields the protein CASSLDRDKAFF.

The rearrangement links TRBV2 to TRBJ2-1; 9 bases map to TRBD2. The V and J ends lost 4 bases and 5 bases, in that order; junction bases with no gene match: 6. Germline CDR1 and CDR2: SNHLY and FYNNEI. The CDR3 is made up of 15 amino acids. CDR3 residues: CASSASGNTHNEQFF. The CDR3 DNA is TGTGCCAGCAGTGCTAGCGGGAATACCCACAATGAGCAGTTCTTC. Full variable domain (missing parts from reference TRBV2 and TRBJ2-1): EPEVTQTPSHQVTQMGQEVILRCVPISNHLYFYWYRQILGQKVEFLVSFYNNEISEKSEIFDDQFSVERPDGSNFTLKIRSTKLEDSAMYFCASSASGNTHNEQFFGPGTRLTVL.

The rearrangement uses TRBV7-8 and TRBJ2-3; perhaps TRBD2 as D (6 bases). CDR1 and CDR2 from the germline V gene are SGHVS and FQNEAQ. V was cut by 6 bases and J by 4 bases, with 17 bases left in between. This CDR3 comprises 15 residues. CDR3 sequence reads: CASRPRKEGPDTQYF. The CDR3 nucleotides are TGTGCCAGCAGGCCTCGGAAGGAGGGGCCAGATACGCAGTATTTT.

The rearrangement joins TRBV4-3 to TRBJ2-3, with TRBD2 matching over 12 bases. J was trimmed by 6 bases and V by 2 bases; bases with no gene match: 3. The CDR3 sequence is 15 residues long. Germline values: CDR1 LGHNA, CDR2 YSLEER. The CDR3 loop is CASSQLAGGPDTQYF. The DNA for the CDR3 is TGCGCCAGCAGCCAACTAGCGGGGGGGCCGGATACGCAGTATTTT.

The genes are TRBV28 and TRBJ1-1; a possible D gene is TRBD1 (5 bases). Germline CDR1 MDHEN, CDR2 SYDVKM. With 7 bases removed from V and 3 bases from J, the gap between germline ends came to 12 bases. The CDR3 has 13 residues. The CDR3 reads CASNRGGDTEAFF. In nucleotides, the CDR3 is TGTGCCAGCAACCGTGGGGGGGACACTGAAGCTTTCTTT.

The genes are TRBV5-1 and TRBJ1-1, with 8 bases that match TRBD1. Looked up from germline, CDR1 is SGHRS and CDR2 is YFSETQ. After removal of 4 bases from V and 4 bases from J, the junction contained 12 bases not matched to a gene. This CDR3 is built from 16 residues. The CDR3 reads CASSRIGQGYGTEAFF. Here the CDR3 DNA reads TGCGCCAGCAGCCGCATAGGACAGGGTTATGGCACTGAAGCTTTCTTT. Full variable domain (rest looked up from reference TRBV5-1 and TRBJ1-1): KAGVTQTPRYLIKTRGQQVTLSCSPISGHRSVSWYQQTPGQGLQFLFEYFSETQRNKGNFPGRFSGRQFSNSRSEMNVSTLELGDSALYLCASSRIGQGYGTEAFFGQGTRLTVV.

The rearrangement links TRBV27 to TRBJ2-2; TRBD2 matches at 10 bases. With V trimmed by 2 bases and J by 6 bases, 6 bases remained unmatched. This CDR3 spans 16 amino acids. CDR1 is MNHEY and CDR2 is SMNVEV in the germline V gene (reference sequence). The CDR3 coding sequence is TGTGCCAGCAGTTTACCCAGCGGGAGGGCCGCCGGGGAGCTGTTTTTT. The encoded protein is CASSLPSGRAAGELFF.

The genes are TRBV10-2 and TRBJ1-1, with no clear D. The CDR3 contains 12 residues. Trimming pared 7 bases from V and 5 bases from J, leaving 11 bases between. Per the germline V gene, CDR1 is WSHSY and CDR2 is SAAADI. The CDR3: CASNPGGTEAFF. CDR3 sequence (DNA): TGCGCCAGCAACCCTGGAGGAACTGAAGCTTTCTTT.

For this clone: The junction departs from the called germline gene at one end, perhaps through a read error. The chain joins TRBV5-1 to TRBJ1-1; D unresolved. CDR1 is SGHRS and CDR2 is YFSETQ in the germline V gene. The CDR3 has 12 amino acids. In nucleotides, the CDR3 is TGCGCCAGCAGCTTGGGACAATCTGAGGCTTTCTTT. Encoded protein: CASSLGQSEAFF. Looking up the rest from reference TRBV5-1 and TRBJ1-1 gives the full variable domain: KAGVTQTPRYLIKTRGQQVTLSCSPISGHRSVSWYQQTPGQGLQFLFEYFSETQRNKGNFPGRFSGRQFSNSRSEMNVSTLELGDSALYLCASSLGQSEAFFGQGTRLTVV.

The V call is TRBV5-5, the J call TRBJ2-4; 11 nucleotides match TRBD1. CDR1 SGHKS and CDR2 YYEKEE come from the germline V gene (reference sequence). The V segment lost 4 bases and the J segment 8 bases; nucleotides outside the gene matches: 5. The CDR3 totals 14 residues. The CDR3 loop reads CASSPGQGVYIQYF. Here the CDR3 DNA reads TGTGCCAGCAGCCCGGGACAGGGGGTATACATTCAGTACTTC.

The rearrangement links TRBV2 to TRBJ2-7, with D possibly matching TRBD1 (5 bases). V lost 8 bases and J lost 2, with 10 bases in between. CDR1 is SNHLY and CDR2 is FYNNEI in the germline V gene. The CDR3 contains 12 residues. The CDR3 reads CASGRDTYEQYF. The CDR3 DNA follows: TGTGCCAGCGGCAGGGATACCTACGAGCAGTACTTC.

This clone was seen once. This chain uses TRBV11-3 with TRBJ1-2; D is perhaps TRBD1 (6 bases). CDR3 length equals 15 residues. V gave up 5 bases and J gave up 0 bases, with 13 bases separating them. Germline V gives CDR1 SGHNT, CDR2 YENEEA. Written as DNA, the CDR3 is TGTGCCAGCAGCCTAAAAAACAGGGCTAACTATGGCTACACCTTC. Amino acid sequence: CASSLKNRANYGYTF.

V usage is TRBV9 and J usage is TRBJ2-1; D gene uncertain. The CDR3 is made up of 12 amino acids. CDR1 and CDR2 from the germline V gene are SGDLS and YYNGEE. V lost 0 bases, J lost 10 bases, and 8 bases lay in between. CDR3 protein: CASSVGKEEQFF. The CDR3 bases are TGTGCCAGCAGCGTAGGCAAAGAAGAGCAGTTCTTC.

This clone was recorded once. The chain joins TRBV6-6 to TRBJ2-4; no firm D call. The CDR3 is 15 residues long. Trimming stripped 5 bases from V and 0 bases from J, with 11 bases between. Germline V gene lookup returns CDR1 MNHNY and CDR2 SVGAGI (reference sequence). CDR3 region: CASSPQRLAKNIQYF. CDR3 nucleotide sequence: TGTGCCAGCAGTCCCCAGCGTTTAGCCAAAAACATTCAGTACTTC.